The source of this T cell receptor beta chain is a study of cytomegalovirus exposure and HLA in healthy donors. This PCR relied on a set of 60 Vbeta primers and 13 Jbeta primers. The repertoire was sequenced with immunoSEQ multiplex PCR; TCRdb's copy has only in-frame clones and lacks some. The table shows 45,000 to 70,000 clones, with approximately 84% occurring only once. This clone has a handful of counts. Its cognate antigen is unknown. Whole-study findings and limits: Clonal expansion was found to be greater in HLA-associated TCR beta chains than in equally common others in a later analysis. Rates of TCR association differed by HLA locus in a later analysis, with DRB1 highest and HLA-C lowest.

With V trimmed by 5 bases and J by 5 bases, 5 bases remained unmatched. The length of the CDR3 is 13 residues. Germline loops: CDR1 MNHEY, CDR2 SVGAGI. The sequence derives from a man in his forties or fifties in good health and CMV-seronegative. This rearrangement joins TRBV6-5 to TRBJ1-1, with TRBD1 matching over 7 bases. The sample consisted of PBMCs. The CDR3 DNA sequence: TGTGCCAGCAGTAAAATGGACAGGACTGAAGCTTTCTTT. Translating it yields CASSKMDRTEAFF.